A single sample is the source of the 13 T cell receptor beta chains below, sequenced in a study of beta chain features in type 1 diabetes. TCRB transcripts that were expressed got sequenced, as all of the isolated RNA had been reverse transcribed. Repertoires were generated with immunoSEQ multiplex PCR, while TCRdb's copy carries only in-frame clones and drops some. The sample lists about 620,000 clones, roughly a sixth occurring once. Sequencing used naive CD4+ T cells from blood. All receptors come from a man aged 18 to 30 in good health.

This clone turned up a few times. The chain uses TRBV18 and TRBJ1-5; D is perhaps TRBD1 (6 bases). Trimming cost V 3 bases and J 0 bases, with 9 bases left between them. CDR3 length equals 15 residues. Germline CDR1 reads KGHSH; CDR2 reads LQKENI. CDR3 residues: CASSPRQDSNQPQHF. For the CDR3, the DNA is TGTGCCAGCTCACCGAGACAGGATAGCAATCAGCCCCAGCATTTT.

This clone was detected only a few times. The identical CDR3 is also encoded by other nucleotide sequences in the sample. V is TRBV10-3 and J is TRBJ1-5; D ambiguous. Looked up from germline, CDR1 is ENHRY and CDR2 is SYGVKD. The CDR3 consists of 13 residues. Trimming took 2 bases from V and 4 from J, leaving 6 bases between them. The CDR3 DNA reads TGTGCCATCAGTGAGGGCAGGAATCAGCCCCAGCATTTT. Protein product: CAISEGRNQPQHF.

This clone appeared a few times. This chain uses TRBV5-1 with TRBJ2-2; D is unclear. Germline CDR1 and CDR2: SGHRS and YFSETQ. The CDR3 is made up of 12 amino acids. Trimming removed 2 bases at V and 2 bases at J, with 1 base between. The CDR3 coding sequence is TGCGCCAGCAGCTTCAACACCGGGGAGCTGTTTTTT. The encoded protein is CASSFNTGELFF.

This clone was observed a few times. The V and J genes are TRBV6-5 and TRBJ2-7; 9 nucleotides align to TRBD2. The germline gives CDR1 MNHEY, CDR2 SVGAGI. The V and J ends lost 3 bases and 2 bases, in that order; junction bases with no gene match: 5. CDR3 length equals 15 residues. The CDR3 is CASSYSGRSPYEQYF. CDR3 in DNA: TGTGCCAGCAGTTATAGCGGGAGATCCCCCTACGAGCAGTACTTC.

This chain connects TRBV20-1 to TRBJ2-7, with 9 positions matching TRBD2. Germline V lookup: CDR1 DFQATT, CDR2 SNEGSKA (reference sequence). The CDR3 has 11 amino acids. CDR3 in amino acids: CRSGGPYEQYF. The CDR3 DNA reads TGCAGGAGCGGGGGGCCCTACGAGCAGTACTTC.

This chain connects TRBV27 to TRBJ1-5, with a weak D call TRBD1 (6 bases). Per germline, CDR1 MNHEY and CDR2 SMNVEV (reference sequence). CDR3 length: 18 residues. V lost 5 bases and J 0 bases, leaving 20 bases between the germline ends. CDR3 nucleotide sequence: TGTGCCAGCAGTCCACGGGGGGCTTCCCTATATAGCAATCAGCCCCAGCATTTT. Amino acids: CASSPRGASLYSNQPQHF.

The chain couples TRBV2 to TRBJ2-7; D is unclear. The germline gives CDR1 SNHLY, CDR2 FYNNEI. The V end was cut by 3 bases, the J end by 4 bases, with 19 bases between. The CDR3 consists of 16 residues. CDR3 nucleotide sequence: TGTGCCAGCAGTGACGCCACCGGAAGGGTTTGGTACGAGCAGTACTTC. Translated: CASSDATGRVWYEQYF.

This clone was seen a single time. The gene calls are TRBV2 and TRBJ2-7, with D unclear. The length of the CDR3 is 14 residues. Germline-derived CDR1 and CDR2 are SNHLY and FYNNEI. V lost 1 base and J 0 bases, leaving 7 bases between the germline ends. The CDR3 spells CASSEGGFSYEQYF. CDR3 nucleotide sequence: TGTGCCAGCAGTGAAGGGGGATTCTCCTACGAGCAGTACTTC.

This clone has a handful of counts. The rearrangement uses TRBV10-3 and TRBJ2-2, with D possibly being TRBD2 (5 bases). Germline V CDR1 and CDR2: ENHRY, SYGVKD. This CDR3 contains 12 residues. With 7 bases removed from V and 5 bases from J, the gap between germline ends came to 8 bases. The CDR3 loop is CAITSGTGELFF. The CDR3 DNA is TGTGCCATCACCTCGGGGACCGGGGAGCTGTTTTTT.

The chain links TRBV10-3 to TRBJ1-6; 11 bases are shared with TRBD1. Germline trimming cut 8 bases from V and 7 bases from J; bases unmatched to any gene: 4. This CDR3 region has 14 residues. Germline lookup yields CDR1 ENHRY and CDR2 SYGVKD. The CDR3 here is CAIGGDRGNSPLHF. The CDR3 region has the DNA TGTGCCATCGGGGGGGACAGGGGGAATTCACCCCTCCACTTT.

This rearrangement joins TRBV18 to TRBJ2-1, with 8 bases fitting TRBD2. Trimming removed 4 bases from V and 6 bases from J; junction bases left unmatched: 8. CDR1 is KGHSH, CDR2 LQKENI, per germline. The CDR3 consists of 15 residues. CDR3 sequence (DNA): TGTGCCAGCTCACAGACTAGCGCCGCCCCCAATGAGCAGTTCTTC. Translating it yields CASSQTSAAPNEQFF.

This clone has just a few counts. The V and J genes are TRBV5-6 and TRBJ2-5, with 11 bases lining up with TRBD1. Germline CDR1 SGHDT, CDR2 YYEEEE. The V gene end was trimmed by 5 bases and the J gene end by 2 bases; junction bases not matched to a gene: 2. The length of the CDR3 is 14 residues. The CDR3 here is CASSRDRGQETQYF. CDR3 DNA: TGTGCCAGCAGTAGGGACAGGGGGCAAGAGACCCAGTACTTC.

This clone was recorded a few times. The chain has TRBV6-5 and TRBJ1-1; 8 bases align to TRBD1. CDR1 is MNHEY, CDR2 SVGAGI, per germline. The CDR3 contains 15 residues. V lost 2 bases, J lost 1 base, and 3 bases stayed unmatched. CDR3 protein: CASSYRDRPNTEAFF. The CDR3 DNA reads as TGTGCCAGCAGTTACCGGGACAGGCCGAACACTGAAGCTTTCTTT.